One sample yielded the 19 T cell receptor beta chains listed below, sequenced in a study of cytomegalovirus exposure and HLA in healthy donors. The protocol was immunoSEQ multiplex PCR, while the TCRdb copy is restricted to in-frame clones and leaves out a portion. The data show approximately 160,000 clones, around four fifths seen once. Sample: PBMCs. The origin of the receptors is a man aged 25 to 45 in good health and CMV-seropositive.

The chain carries TRBV5-1 and TRBJ2-3, with a possible D match to TRBD1 (5 bases). Trimming pared 2 bases from V and 3 bases from J, leaving 13 bases between. The CDR3 is made up of 15 amino acids. CDR1 and CDR2 (germline): SGHRS, YFSETQ. Here the CDR3 DNA reads TGCGCCAGCAGCTTAGGGGCCTACGCAACAGATACGCAGTATTTT. Its translation is CASSLGAYATDTQYF.

V and J are TRBV7-9 and TRBJ1-1; no clear D. Germline CDR1 and CDR2: SEHNR and FQNEAQ (reference sequence). This CDR3 comprises 14 residues. V was pared by 6 bases and J by 5 bases, with 16 bases between. The CDR3 DNA follows: TGTGCCAGCAGTCCCCTCCCAGGATTGACTGAAGCTTTCTTT. This codes for CASSPLPGLTEAFF.

This clone was counted only a few times. V gene TRBV30 combines with J gene TRBJ1-4; 9 positions agree with TRBD1. Trimming took 5 bases from V and 8 from J; bases not matched to a gene: 6. Germline loops: CDR1 GTSNPN, CDR2 SVGIG (reference sequence). CDR3 length: 13 residues. The DNA of the CDR3 is TGTGCCTGGGGGGGGACAGGGAAGGAAAAACTGTTTTTT. It is translated as CAWGGTGKEKLFF. Full variable domain (remainder filled in from reference TRBV30 and TRBJ1-4): SQTIHQWPATLVQPVGSPLSLECTVEGTSNPNLYWYRQAAGRGLQLLFYSVGIGQISSEVPQNLSASRPQDRQFILSSKKLLLSDSGFYLCAWGGTGKEKLFFGSGTQLSVL.

The V gene is TRBV18, the J gene TRBJ2-7; a weak D match, TRBD1 (7 bases). Trimming cost V 5 bases and J 3 bases, with 14 bases left between them. From germline, CDR1 is KGHSH and CDR2 LQKENI. The CDR3 has 14 amino acids. CDR3 coding DNA: TGTGCCAGCTCAGGAGACAGGGACTTCTACGAGCAGTACTTC. Protein sequence: CASSGDRDFYEQYF.

The chain employs TRBV4-1 and TRBJ2-7; maybe TRBD1 (7 bases). The CDR3 is 14 amino acids. V lost 0 bases and J 7 bases, leaving 13 bases between the germline ends. Germline CDR1 reads MGHRA; CDR2 reads YSYEKL. In DNA, the CDR3 is TGCGCCAGCAGCCAAGAGGAACAGGGGAGGGAGCAGTACTTC. Amino acid sequence: CASSQEEQGREQYF.

The rearrangement joins TRBV4-1 to TRBJ1-3; 9 nucleotides line up with TRBD1. The CDR3 loop spans 15 amino acids. CDR1 is MGHRA, CDR2 YSYEKL, per germline. V lost 0 bases and J lost 4; bases outside the gene matches: 1. The CDR3 DNA sequence: TGCGCCAGCAGCCAAGATGGACAGGGGGGAAACACCATATATTTT. It translates to CASSQDGQGGNTIYF.

For the CDR3, the DNA is TGTGCCAGCAGCAAAACGAGTGCCACCAGGGCCCAGCATTTT. It specifies CASSKTSATRAQHF. The J gene is TRBJ1-5, the V gene TRBV21-1; the table's D call, TRBD1, has no DNA check behind it. TRBV21-1 is classified as a pseudogene. The CDR3 runs to 14 residues.

Regarding this clone: Distinct nucleotide sequences in the sample also encode this CDR3. The rearrangement uses TRBV27 and TRBJ2-3, with 9 bases aligning to TRBD2. The CDR3 is made up of 15 amino acids. Germline CDR1 and CDR2: MNHEY and SMNVEV (reference sequence). V shed 5 bases and J 1 base; nucleotides not matched to a gene: 4. The CDR3 reads CASSRLAGGTDTQYF. Written as DNA, the CDR3 is TGTGCCAGCAGTCGATTAGCGGGGGGCACAGATACGCAGTATTTT.

This chain uses TRBV7-8 with TRBJ2-7; 9 nucleotides agree with TRBD2. CDR3 length equals 14 residues. Per germline, CDR1 SGHVS and CDR2 FQNEAQ. Germline trimming cut 2 bases from V and 7 bases from J; bases unmatched to any gene: 6. CDR3 loop: CASSLSGLAIEQYF. The CDR3 DNA reads TGTGCCAGCAGCTTAAGCGGACTAGCGATTGAGCAGTACTTC.

This chain connects TRBV4-1 to TRBJ2-1; possibly TRBD2 for D (6 bases). The CDR3 has 15 amino acids. Germline loops: CDR1 MGHRA, CDR2 YSYEKL. Trimming cost V 1 base and J 8 bases, with 15 bases left between them. CDR3: CASSQVNGGGDEQFF. The CDR3 DNA follows: TGCGCCAGCAGCCAAGTTAACGGGGGTGGCGATGAGCAGTTCTTC.

The rearrangement uses TRBV18 and TRBJ1-1; D perhaps matches TRBD1 (5 bases). Germline lookup yields CDR1 KGHSH and CDR2 LQKENI. Trimming cost V 0 bases and J 3 bases, with 11 bases left between them. This CDR3 comprises 15 residues. CDR3: CASSPPKGWDTEAFF. CDR3 sequence (DNA): TGTGCCAGCTCACCACCGAAGGGGTGGGACACTGAAGCTTTCTTT.

The chain joins TRBV7-2 to TRBJ2-2; 9 positions match TRBD1. In germline, CDR1 is SGHTA, CDR2 FQGNSA. The CDR3 runs 16 residues. V shed 5 bases, J shed 5 bases, and the junction held 9 bases outside the gene matches. CDR3 in DNA: TGTGCCAGCAGCCCCCTCCGAGGACAGGGGACCGGGGAGCTGTTTTTT. Translating gives CASSPLRGQGTGELFF.

The genes are TRBV7-9 and TRBJ1-1, with TRBD1 as a possible D gene (5 bases). The V end was cut by 5 bases, the J end by 3 bases, with 16 bases between. Looked up from germline, CDR1 is SEHNR and CDR2 is FQNEAQ (reference sequence). The CDR3 is 15 residues long. The CDR3, as DNA: TGTGCCAGCAGCACTTTCGGGGGTAGCGACACTGAAGCTTTCTTT. This translates into CASSTFGGSDTEAFF.

The chain carries TRBV7-9 and TRBJ2-3; 10 positions match TRBD2. The CDR3 consists of 16 residues. The germline V gene has CDR1 SEHNR and CDR2 FQNEAQ (reference sequence). Losses at the gene ends were 2 bases for V and 1 base for J; bases not matched to a gene: 3. CDR3 sequence: CASSLSLAGGTDTQYF. The CDR3 nucleotides are TGTGCCAGCAGCTTATCCCTAGCGGGGGGCACAGATACGCAGTATTTT.

The J gene is TRBJ2-7, the V gene TRBV29-1; 9 positions match TRBD2. The V gene's germline CDR1 is SQVTM and CDR2 ANQGSEA. After removal of 5 bases from V and 2 bases from J, the junction contained 4 bases not matched to a gene. The CDR3 totals 13 residues. DNA for the CDR3: TGCAGCGTTATCCGCGGGGGGGCCTACGAGCAGTACTTC. Translation: CSVIRGGAYEQYF.

V is TRBV12-2 and J is TRBJ2-5; the table's D call TRBD1 went unverified against the DNA. TRBV12-2 is shown as a pseudogene. The CDR3 spans 13 residues. Written as DNA, the CDR3 is TGTGCAACAAGAGGGACAGGGAGTGAGACCCAGTACTTC. This translates into CATRGTGSETQYF.

V usage is TRBV9 and J usage is TRBJ1-1, with D possibly TRBD1 on 5 matching bases. Germline V gene sequence: CDR1 SGDLS, CDR2 YYNGEE. Trimming took off 5 bases at V and 0 bases at J, with 14 bases between the two ends. The CDR3 spans 15 residues. The CDR3 spells CASSMSGAMNTEAFF. Written as DNA, the CDR3 is TGTGCCAGCAGTATGTCTGGGGCCATGAACACTGAAGCTTTCTTT.

The rearrangement joins TRBV11-2 to TRBJ2-2, with a weak D call TRBD2 (6 bases). Per germline, CDR1 SGHAT and CDR2 FQNNGV. The CDR3 is made up of 14 amino acids. Trimming cost V 3 bases and J 5 bases, with 10 bases left between them. CDR3 sequence reads: CASSLGGETGELFF. As DNA, the CDR3 is TGTGCCAGCAGCTTGGGCGGGGAGACCGGGGAGCTGTTTTTT.

This clone was recorded a few times. This chain connects TRBV18 to TRBJ1-3; a weak D match, TRBD1 (5 bases). There are 16 residues in the CDR3. Trimming stripped 2 bases from V and 2 bases from J, with 13 bases between. The germline CDR1 and CDR2 sequences are KGHSH and LQKENI. The CDR3 region is CASSPGGQGAGNTIYF. In nucleotides, the CDR3 is TGTGCCAGCTCACCAGGAGGGCAGGGAGCTGGAAACACCATATATTTT.